This TCR beta chain came from a study of T-cell reconstitution after alpha-beta-depleted transplantation in children. This clonotype was seen a handful of times. Preparation of the TCRbeta library involved a method that used unique molecular identifiers. TCRdb re-analysed the PCR reads in MiXCR, keeping a single row per CDR3 protein. Altogether about 980,000 distinct CDR3 sequences are present, about 29% being singletons, with the ten largest covering 25% to 35%. Germline V gene lookup returns CDR1 MGHDK and CDR2 SYGVNS. Trimming shortened V by 4 bases and J by 6 bases, and 7 bases separated the two germline ends. The CDR3 contains 12 residues.

The rearrangement links TRBV25-1 to TRBJ2-1, with no clear D. The receptor was isolated from a boy younger than two who had a stem cell transplant for SCID, so the T cells may come from the graft donor. The sample here was PBMCs, mostly from graft donor cells, taken 360 days after TCRalphabeta/CD19-depleted stem cell transplant. CDR3 DNA sequence: TGTGCCAGCAGTGGAGCCGGCAATGAGCAGTTCTTC. Amino acids: CASSGAGNEQFF.